The 10 T cell receptor beta chains reported below all come from one sample, sequenced in a study of T cell repertoires in cytomegalovirus infection. What these receptors recognize is not known. MiXCR was run by TCRdb on the reads, yielding one entry per CDR3 protein. This sample has approximately 1,000,000 distinct CDR3 sequences, with around 30% found just once. The specimen was cultured CD8+ T cells from PBMCs, collected from culture after CMV antigen stimulation. Receptors were obtained from a human donor in good health (CMV status not recorded). Some clones in this sample may be carry-over from other donors' samples.

This clonotype was detected many times. The chain uses TRBV7-9 and TRBJ2-1, with D perhaps matching TRBD2 (6 bases). CDR3 length equals 17 residues. V lost 5 bases and J 0 bases, leaving 17 bases between the germline ends. Germline V gene sequence: CDR1 SEHNR, CDR2 FQNEAQ (reference sequence). CDR3 loop: CASSPPGLQSSYNEQFF. The CDR3 DNA sequence: TGTGCCAGCAGCCCCCCGGGACTTCAATCCTCCTACAATGAGCAGTTCTTC.

V is TRBV9 and J is TRBJ2-5; D possibly corresponds to TRBD2 (6 bases). Germline V lookup: CDR1 SGDLS, CDR2 YYNGEE. The CDR3 consists of 14 residues. Trimming pared 4 bases from V and 2 bases from J, leaving 12 bases between. CDR3 sequence reads: CASSPQRAQETQYF. The CDR3 coding sequence is TGTGCCAGCAGCCCCCAGCGGGCACAAGAGACCCAGTACTTC.

The sample holds a few counts of this clonotype. The CDR3 region has the DNA TGTGCCAGCAGCTTTGGGACAGGATTCTACGAGCAGTACTTC. It is translated as CASSFGTGFYEQYF. The chain employs TRBV5-6 and TRBJ2-7; 8 bases agree with TRBD1. From germline, CDR1 is SGHDT and CDR2 YYEEEE. CDR3 length: 14 amino acids. Germline trimming cut 2 bases from V and 3 bases from J; bases unmatched to any gene: 4.

The chain uses TRBV7-9 and TRBJ2-7; a weak D match, TRBD2 (5 bases). The V gene's germline CDR1 is SEHNR and CDR2 FQNEAQ (reference sequence). The CDR3 sequence is 15 residues long. V shed 5 bases and J shed 0 bases, with 14 bases lying between them. The CDR3 is CASSGIVGSSYEQYF. The CDR3 coding sequence is TGTGCCAGCAGCGGAATCGTAGGGAGCTCCTACGAGCAGTACTTC. Looking up the rest from reference TRBV7-9 and TRBJ2-7 gives the full variable domain: DTGVSQNPRHKITKRGQNVTFRCDPISEHNRLYWYRQTLGQGPEFLTYFQNEAQLEKSRLLSDRFSAERPKGSFSTLEIQRTEQGDSAMYLCASSGIVGSSYEQYFGPGTRLTVT.

On this clonotype itself: A much larger clone sits a single nucleotide away, making a read error possible. The gene calls are TRBV11-2 and TRBJ2-5; D possibly uses TRBD1 or TRBD2 (6 bases each). The CDR3 covers 16 residues. Germline V gives CDR1 SGHAT, CDR2 FQNNGV. The CDR3 is CVSSLAPRGPDETQYF. The DNA of the CDR3 is TGTGTCAGCAGCTTAGCTCCTCGGGGGCCGGATGAGACCCAGTACTTC.

This clonotype has more than one count but fewer than ten. One end of the junction is discordant with germline, which a read error may explain. The rearrangement links TRBV7-7 to TRBJ2-1; a weak D match, TRBD1 (6 bases). CDR1 is SSHAT and CDR2 is FNYEAQ in the germline V gene (reference sequence). This CDR3 region has 13 residues. The CDR3 loop is CASSRTGTSEQFF. In DNA, the CDR3 is TGTGCTAGCAGTCGCACAGGGACGTCGGAGCAGTTCTTC.

About this clonotype: A much larger clone differs from this one at a single base, so this may be a read error. The V call is TRBV7-2, the J call TRBJ2-4; 7 bases are a match to TRBD1. The CDR3 runs to 13 residues. The germline gives CDR1 SGHTA, CDR2 FQGNSA. CDR3 residues: CASGLGGGNIQYF. The DNA of the CDR3 is TGTGCCAGCGGCTTAGGGGGCGGAAACATTCAGTACTTC.

This clonotype is a singleton in its sample. This rearrangement joins TRBV25-1 to TRBJ2-4; D gene unclear. In germline, CDR1 is MGHDK, CDR2 SYGVNS. The CDR3 is made up of 14 amino acids. Trimming cost V 0 bases and J 6 bases, with 9 bases left between them. The CDR3, as DNA: TGTGCCAGCAGTGAATATAAGGGAATAAACATTCAGTACTTC. Residues: CASSEYKGINIQYF.

The gene calls are TRBV4-3 and TRBJ1-2, with TRBD1 matching 9 bases. The V segment lost 6 bases and the J segment 4 bases; nucleotides outside the gene matches: 9. This CDR3 is built from 15 residues. Germline CDR1 LGHNA, CDR2 YSLEER. The CDR3 here is CASSAIPGQGYGYTF. The CDR3 DNA reads as TGCGCCAGCAGTGCTATACCGGGACAGGGCTATGGCTACACCTTC.

The rearrangement uses TRBV27 and TRBJ1-5; 7 nucleotides match TRBD1. Trimming took 2 bases from V and 6 from J; bases not matched to a gene: 7. Looked up from germline, CDR1 is MNHEY and CDR2 is SMNVEV (reference sequence). The length of the CDR3 is 15 residues. The CDR3: CASSLQGQIGQPQHF. CDR3 nucleotide sequence: TGTGCCAGCAGTTTACAGGGACAGATCGGTCAGCCCCAGCATTTT.